The T cell receptor (beta chain) described here comes from a study of blood T cell repertoires in COVID-19. This clone was detected only once. Germline CDR1 LNHDA, CDR2 SQIVND (reference sequence). The V gene lost 3 bases and the J gene lost 2 bases, with 10 bases spanning the gap. CDR3 size: 14 residues. Clones were read by immunoSEQ multiplex PCR, and TCRdb kept only the in-frame ones, dropping some. The sample has some 120,000 clones, 85% seen once. This chain connects TRBV19 to TRBJ1-2, with a tentative D call TRBD1 (6 bases). The sequence came from a woman at least 80 years old with acute or convalescent COVID-19. The sequencing sample was made of peripheral blood. CDR3 bases: TGTGCCAGTAGTATCGGGGGGCGCAACTATGGCTACACCTTC. It translates to CASSIGGRNYGYTF.